One and the same sample provided the 3 T cell receptor beta chains below, sequenced in a study of shared clonotypes between healthy human individuals. Measured with immunoSEQ multiplex PCR; TCRdb has only the in-frame clones, and not every one. The sample lists approximately 1.5 million clones, approximately 98.5% occurring once. The sample consisted of naive CD4+ T cells sorted from blood. The subset was: CD45RA+ positively selected. The receptors originated from a man aged 25 to 40 in good health.

The chain links TRBV28 to TRBJ2-2; TRBD1 agrees at 9 bases. Germline values: CDR1 MDHEN, CDR2 SYDVKM. With 6 bases clipped from V and 4 bases from J, the junction kept 12 bases outside the gene matches. This CDR3 region has 17 residues. The DNA for the CDR3 is TGTGCCAGCAGCTTAACACAGGGGGCCCTCACCACCGGGGAGCTGTTTTTT. Its protein is CASSLTQGALTTGELFF.

This rearrangement joins TRBV4-1 to TRBJ2-7; 7 nucleotides match TRBD2. This CDR3 spans 15 amino acids. Germline trimming cut 3 bases from V and 0 bases from J; bases unmatched to any gene: 5. Germline assignment: CDR1 MGHRA and CDR2 YSYEKL. This CDR3 is CASSQFQRGSYEQYF. DNA for the CDR3: TGCGCCAGCAGCCAGTTCCAGCGGGGCTCCTACGAGCAGTACTTC.

Here the CDR3 reads CASSFTQGYEQYF. CDR3 DNA sequence: TGTGCCAGCAGCTTCACCCAGGGCTACGAGCAGTACTTC. The V and J genes are TRBV11-3 and TRBJ2-7, with D tentatively TRBD1 (5 bases). The CDR3 extends over 13 amino acids. The ends were cut back, 3 bases at V and 3 bases at J, with 9 bases in the middle. Germline assignment: CDR1 SGHNT and CDR2 YENEEA. The full variable domain, in which reference TRBV11-3 and TRBJ2-7 provide the parts outside the CDR3, is EAGVVQSPRYKIIEKKQPVAFWCNPISGHNTLYWYLQNLGQGPELLIRYENEEAVDDSQLPKDRFSAERLKGVDSTLKIQPAELGDSAVYLCASSFTQGYEQYFGPGTRLTVT.